The rows below give T cell receptor beta chains drawn from one sample of a study of identical twins. MiXCR was run by TCRdb on the 5' RACE reads, yielding one entry per CDR3 protein. The profile shows 550,000 to 800,000 distinct CDR3 sequences, under 8.5% of them singletons. These data were likewise used in another study, on yellow fever vaccine responses in identical twins.

What was sequenced was PBMCs. The receptors were gathered from a woman aged 18-35 years in good health. Both conserved end residues are part of each CDR3. A D gene is named only where the DNA matches it firmly. The size field is filled for only some rows; it gives once, few, many or a size class.

cdr3_aa cdr3_nt clone_size v_call d_call j_call
CASSPRGVHYGYTF TGTGCCAGCAGCCCCCGGGGGGTCCACTATGGCTACACCTTC many TRBV7-9 NA TRBJ1-2
CASSRGSNSPLHF TGTGCCAGCAGCAGGGGGAGCAATTCACCCCTCCACTTT NA TRBV9 NA TRBJ1-6
CASRPPGSGELFF TGTGCCAGCCGTCCCCCGGGATCCGGGGAGCTGTTTTTT NA TRBV5-6 NA TRBJ2-2
CSASLQSNQPQHF TGCAGTGCTAGTCTACAGAGCAATCAGCCCCAGCATTTT many TRBV20-1 NA TRBJ1-5
CASSQDRTGMNEQYF TGTGCCAGCAGCCAAGACCGGACAGGGATGAACGAGCAGTACTTC NA TRBV4-2 TRBD1 TRBJ2-7
CASSQNTGGGSTDTQYF TGCGCCAGCAGCCAAAATACAGGGGGGGGAAGCACAGATACGCAGTATTTT few TRBV4-1 NA TRBJ2-3
CASSQDAASGSYEQYF TGCGCCAGCAGCCAAGATGCGGCTAGCGGGAGTTACGAGCAGTACTTC many TRBV4-1 TRBD2 TRBJ2-7
CASSQDGAAHSYEQYF TGTGCCAGCAGCCAAGACGGGGCAGCCCATTCCTACGAGCAGTACTTC many TRBV3-1 NA TRBJ2-7
CASRRGAADTQYF TGCGCCAGCAGACGCGGGGCGGCAGATACGCAGTATTTT NA TRBV4-1 NA TRBJ2-3
CATSELGTSAYNEQFF TGTGCCACCAGTGAACTAGGGACTAGCGCATACAATGAGCAGTTCTTC few TRBV24-1 TRBD2 TRBJ2-1
CASSPRGSTQYF TGTGCCAGCAGTCCTCGTGGATCAACCCAGTACTTC few TRBV6-5 NA TRBJ2-5
CASSQNSGTYVTGELFF TGTGCCAGCAGCCAAAACTCCGGGACTTATGTCACCGGGGAGCTGTTTTTT NA TRBV14 NA TRBJ2-2
CASRSGGSGADTQYF TGTGCCAGCAGATCGGGAGGCAGCGGGGCAGATACGCAGTATTTT NA TRBV6-1 TRBD2 TRBJ2-3
CASSFGSGGYEQYF TGCGCCAGCAGCTTTGGTAGCGGGGGCTACGAGCAGTACTTC NA TRBV5-1 TRBD2 TRBJ2-7
CASSDPGLAGAQDTQYF TGCGCCAGCAGTGACCCAGGGCTAGCGGGGGCCCAGGATACGCAGTATTTT few TRBV10-1 TRBD2 TRBJ2-3
CASSVGLAGSQETQYF TGTGCCAGCAGCGTGGGACTAGCGGGAAGCCAAGAGACCCAGTACTTC NA TRBV9 TRBD2 TRBJ2-5
CASSIRARATGELFF TGTGCCAGCAGCATCAGGGCCCGAGCCACCGGGGAGCTGTTTTTT few TRBV27 NA TRBJ2-2
CASSFDRGYSYEQYF TGTGCCAGCAGCTTTGACAGGGGGTACTCCTACGAGCAGTACTTC few TRBV7-9 TRBD1 TRBJ2-7
CSVDLMNTEAFF TGCAGCGTTGACCTTATGAACACTGAAGCTTTCTTT many TRBV29-1 NA TRBJ1-1
CAISWDRENQPQHF TGTGCCATCAGTTGGGACAGAGAAAATCAGCCCCAGCATTTT few TRBV10-3 TRBD1 TRBJ1-5
CASSFVGQGNSNQPQHF TGTGCCAGCAGTTTTGTCGGGCAGGGGAATAGCAATCAGCCCCAGCATTTT many TRBV6-7 NA TRBJ1-5
CASSLRTRTQYF TGTGCCAGCAGCCTCAGGACCCGTACGCAGTATTTT few TRBV12-3/TRBV12-4 NA TRBJ2-3
CASSPSWRSTGELFF TGTGCCAGCAGTCCTAGCTGGCGTAGCACCGGGGAGCTGTTTTTT many TRBV12-3/TRBV12-4 NA TRBJ2-2
CAIRQGSSPLHF TGTGCCATCAGACAGGGCAGTTCACCCCTCCACTTT many TRBV10-3 NA TRBJ1-6
CASTPGTGYNSPLHF TGTGCCAGCACCCCGGGGACAGGGTATAATTCACCCCTCCACTTT few TRBV27 TRBD1 TRBJ1-6
CASSRRENQPQHF TGTGCCAGCTCACGCCGGGAGAATCAGCCCCAGCATTTT few TRBV18 NA TRBJ1-5
CTCSWVIAAGSGANVLTF TGTACCTGCAGTTGGGTTATAGCGGCTGGCTCTGGGGCCAACGTCCTGACTTTC NA TRBV2 NA TRBJ2-6
CASSLAKKQNNEQFF TGTGCCAGCAGCTTAGCCAAGAAGCAAAATAATGAGCAGTTCTTC many TRBV7-9 NA TRBJ2-1
CSVGDGGAGGGEQFF TGCAGCGTTGGGGATGGAGGAGCGGGGGGAGGCGAGCAGTTCTTC many TRBV29-1 TRBD2 TRBJ2-1
CASSERNTGQGGYTF TGTGCCAGCAGTGAGAGAAACACAGGACAGGGGGGCTACACCTTC many TRBV2 TRBD1 TRBJ1-2
CASSYSGGGEQYF TGTGCCAGCAGTTACTCGGGGGGGGGCGAGCAGTACTTC many TRBV6-6 TRBD2 TRBJ2-7
CSAPDTLLYSEQFF TGCAGTGCTCCGGACACCCTTCTTTATAGCGAGCAGTTCTTC few TRBV20-1 NA TRBJ2-1
CASSPVPNSPLHF TGTGCCAGCAGCCCGGTCCCTAATTCACCCCTCCACTTT many TRBV6-1 NA TRBJ1-6
CACKNGTSGRPSYEQYF TGTGCCTGTAAGAACGGGACTAGCGGGAGGCCTTCGTACGAGCAGTACTTC NA TRBV10-3 TRBD2 TRBJ2-7
CASRGTSGRNTGELFF TGTGCCAGCAGGGGGACTAGCGGGCGTAACACCGGGGAGCTGTTTTTT NA TRBV3-1 TRBD2 TRBJ2-2
CSTRGTVSTDTQYF TGCAGTACTAGAGGGACAGTCAGCACAGATACGCAGTATTTT few TRBV20-1 TRBD1 TRBJ2-3
CATSGQGLETQYF TGTGCCACCTCGGGACAGGGACTAGAGACCCAGTACTTC many TRBV10-3 TRBD1 TRBJ2-5
CASSDRGLGYEQYF TGCGCCAGCAGCGACCGGGGGTTGGGCTACGAGCAGTACTTC NA TRBV5-1 NA TRBJ2-7
CASSDELGQGGGQPQHF TGTGCCAGCAGTGACGAATTGGGACAGGGGGGTGGCCAGCCCCAGCATTTT NA TRBV6-1 TRBD1 TRBJ1-5
CASTLLGRDYGYTF TGTGCCAGCACCCTACTTGGTCGAGACTATGGCTACACCTTC few TRBV7-8 NA TRBJ1-2
CASSGYRGPRYGYTF TGTGCCAGCAGCGGTTACAGGGGGCCTCGGTATGGCTACACCTTC NA TRBV7-6 TRBD1 TRBJ1-2
CASSLDRAGGDEQFF TGCGCCAGCAGCTTGGACAGGGCGGGAGGAGATGAGCAGTTCTTC few TRBV5-1 TRBD2 TRBJ2-1
CASSAAGGYTQYF TGCGCCAGCAGCGCTGCGGGGGGATATACGCAGTATTTT many TRBV5-1 TRBD2 TRBJ2-3
CASSSGPNSGANVLTF TGCGCCAGCAGCTCCGGACCCAACTCTGGGGCCAACGTCCTGACTTTC few TRBV5-1 NA TRBJ2-6
CASSLRQGANSGTEAFF TGTGCCAGCAGCCTCAGACAGGGGGCTAATTCTGGCACTGAAGCTTTCTTT many TRBV7-2 TRBD1 TRBJ1-1
CASLAGEEGDTQYF TGTGCCAGCCTCGCAGGGGAGGAAGGAGATACGCAGTATTTT NA TRBV21-1 NA TRBJ2-3
CASSQSGTSGYHQFF TGTGCCAGCAGTCAATCCGGGACTAGCGGTTACCACCAGTTCTTC NA TRBV7-3 TRBD2 TRBJ2-1